A single TCR beta chain is shown here with its context. PCR involved 60 Vbeta and 13 Jbeta primers. Generated by immunoSEQ multiplex PCR, the TCRdb table keeps only in-frame clones and is missing some. The data show approximately 150,000 clones, with 75% to 85% seen just once and about 4% held by the top ten. The sample belongs to a study of cytomegalovirus exposure and HLA in healthy donors. Nominal health characterized the donors when sampled, though unrecorded immune exposures were likely. This CDR3 is 16 amino acids long. V lost 4 bases and J 0 bases, leaving 18 bases between the germline ends. Germline CDR1 SQVTM, CDR2 ANQGSEA.

The V gene is TRBV29-1, the J gene TRBJ1-1; TRBD1 is a possible D gene (5 bases). The sample comprised PBMCs. This sequence originates from a human donor in good health. The chain's CDR3 is CSVGNDSRGMNTEAFF. The CDR3 bases are TGCAGCGTTGGTAATGACAGCCGGGGGATGAACACTGAAGCTTTCTTT.